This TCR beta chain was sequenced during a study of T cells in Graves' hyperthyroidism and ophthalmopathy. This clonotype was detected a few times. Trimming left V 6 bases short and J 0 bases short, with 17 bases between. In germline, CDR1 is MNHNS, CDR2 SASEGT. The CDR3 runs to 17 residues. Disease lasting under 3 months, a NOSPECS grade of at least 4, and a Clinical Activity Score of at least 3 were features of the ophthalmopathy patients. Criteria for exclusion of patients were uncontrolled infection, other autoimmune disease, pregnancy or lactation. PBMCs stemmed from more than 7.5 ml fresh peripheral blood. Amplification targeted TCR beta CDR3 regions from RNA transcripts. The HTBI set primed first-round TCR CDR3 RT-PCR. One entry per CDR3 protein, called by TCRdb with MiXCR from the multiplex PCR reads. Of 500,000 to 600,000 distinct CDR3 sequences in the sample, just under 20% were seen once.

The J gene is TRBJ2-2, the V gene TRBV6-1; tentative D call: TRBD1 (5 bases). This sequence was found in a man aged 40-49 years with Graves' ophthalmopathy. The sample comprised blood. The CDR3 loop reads CASSLRRGRSNTGELFF. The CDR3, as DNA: TGTGCCAGCAGCCTCCGAAGGGGCAGATCGAACACCGGGGAGCTGTTTTTT.